This T cell receptor (beta chain) was retrieved from a study of CD4 T cells in relation to SARS-CoV-2 and coronaviruses. On the study more broadly: Shared crossreactive spike epitopes were mapped to their HLA restriction.

V was trimmed by 7 bases and J by 0 bases, leaving 16 bases between them. Germline assignment: CDR1 SNHLY and CDR2 FYNNEI. CDR3 length equals 16 residues. Regarding this clone: Its antigen is not identified.

Repertoires were generated with immunoSEQ multiplex PCR, while TCRdb's copy carries only in-frame clones and drops some. The sample has about 36,000 clones; more than 65% are singletons. The rearrangement uses TRBV2 and TRBJ1-3; weak D call: TRBD1 (6 bases). The sequenced material came from memory CD4+ T cells from PBMCs, cultured in vitro. The clonotype was recovered from an adult with COVID-19. The CDR3, as DNA: TGTGCCAGCACCCTGAACAGGGATTTCTCTGGAAACACCATATATTTT. This translates into CASTLNRDFSGNTIYF.